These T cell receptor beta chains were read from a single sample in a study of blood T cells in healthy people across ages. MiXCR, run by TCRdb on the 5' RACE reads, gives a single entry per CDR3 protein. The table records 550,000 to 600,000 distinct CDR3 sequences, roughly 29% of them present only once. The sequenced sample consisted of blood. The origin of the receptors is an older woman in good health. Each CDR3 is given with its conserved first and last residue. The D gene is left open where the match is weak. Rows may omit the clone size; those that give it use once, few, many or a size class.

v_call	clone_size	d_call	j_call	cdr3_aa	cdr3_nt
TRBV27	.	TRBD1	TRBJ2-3	CASSPKTGVRTDTQYF	TGTGCCAGCAGTCCAAAGACAGGGGTACGAACAGATACGCAGTATTTT
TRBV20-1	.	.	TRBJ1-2	CSAFARSNYGYTF	TGCAGTGCCTTTGCGCGGAGTAACTATGGCTACACCTTC
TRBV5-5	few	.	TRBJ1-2	CASSPRAEANYGYTF	TGTGCCAGCAGCCCCCGGGCCGAAGCTAACTATGGCTACACCTTC
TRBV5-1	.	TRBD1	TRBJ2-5	CARSLRDREETQYF	TGCGCCAGGAGCCTACGGGACAGGGAAGAGACCCAGTACTTC
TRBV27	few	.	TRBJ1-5	CASSPGPNPFNQPQHF	TGTGCCAGCAGTCCCGGGCCAAACCCCTTCAATCAGCCCCAGCATTTT
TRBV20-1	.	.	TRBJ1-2	CSANGLFRANYGYTF	TGCAGTGCCAACGGACTGTTTCGGGCTAACTATGGCTACACCTTC
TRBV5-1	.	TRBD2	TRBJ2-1	CASSLGTREGEQFF	TGCGCCAGCAGCCTAGGGACACGGGAGGGTGAGCAGTTCTTC
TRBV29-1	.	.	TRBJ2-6	CSGFVGANVLTF	TGCAGCGGGTTCGTTGGGGCCAACGTCCTGACTTTC
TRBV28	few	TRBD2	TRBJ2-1	CASSLFSGGTYNEQFF	TGTGCCAGCAGTTTATTTAGCGGGGGTACCTACAATGAGCAGTTCTTC
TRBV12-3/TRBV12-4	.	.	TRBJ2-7	CASSRGYADEQYF	TGTGCCAGCAGTAGAGGGTATGCGGACGAGCAGTACTTC
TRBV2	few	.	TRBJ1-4	CASSGPGGTNEKLFF	TGTGCCAGCAGTGGACCGGGGGGTACTAATGAAAAACTGTTTTTT
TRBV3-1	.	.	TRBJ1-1	CASSQVVRDLIAFF	TGTGCCAGCAGCCAAGTCGTCAGGGACTTAATCGCTTTCTTT
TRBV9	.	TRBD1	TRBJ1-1	CASSAQGMGTEAFF	TGTGCCAGCAGCGCACAGGGGATGGGCACTGAAGCTTTCTTT
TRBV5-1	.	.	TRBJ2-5	CASSLMSGEETQYF	TGCGCCAGCAGCTTGATGTCAGGGGAAGAGACCCAGTACTTC
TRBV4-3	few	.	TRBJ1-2	CASSQGSGVLTGGDGYTF	TGCGCCAGCAGCCAAGGGAGCGGGGTCCTAACCGGGGGTGATGGCTACACCTTC
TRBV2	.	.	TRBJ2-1	CASSVGGVDEQFF	TGTGCCAGCAGTGTCGGGGGCGTAGATGAGCAGTTCTTC
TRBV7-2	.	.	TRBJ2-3	CASSFDRTTDTQYF	TGTGCCAGCAGCTTCGACAGGACCACAGATACGCAGTATTTT
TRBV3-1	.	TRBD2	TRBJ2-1	CASSQAGTSGEQFF	TGCGCCAGCAGCCAAGCCGGGACTAGCGGTGAGCAGTTCTTC
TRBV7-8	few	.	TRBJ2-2	CASSLVRQANTGELFF	TGTGCCAGCAGCTTAGTTAGGCAGGCGAACACCGGGGAGCTGTTTTTT
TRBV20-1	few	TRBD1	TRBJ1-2	CSTRTGGSYGYTF	TGCAGTACTAGGACAGGGGGCTCCTATGGCTACACCTTC
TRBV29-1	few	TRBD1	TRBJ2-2	CSFSGDREAGELFF	TGCAGCTTCTCTGGGGACAGGGAAGCTGGAGAGCTGTTTTTT
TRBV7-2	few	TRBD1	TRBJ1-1	CASSSRLHSGTDYRDTEAFF	TGTGCCAGCAGCTCACGCCTACATTCCGGGACAGACTACCGTGACACTGAAGCTTTCTTT
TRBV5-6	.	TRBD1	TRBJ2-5	CASRARTGGVETQYF	TGTGCCAGCCGTGCCAGGACAGGGGGCGTGGAGACCCAGTACTTC
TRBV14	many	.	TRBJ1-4	CASSQATGSGKKLFF	TGTGCCAGCAGCCAGGCTACAGGGTCCGGAAAAAAACTGTTTTTT
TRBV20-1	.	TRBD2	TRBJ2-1	CSGASLAGASYNEQFF	TGCAGTGGAGCTTCCCTAGCGGGGGCCTCCTACAATGAGCAGTTCTTC
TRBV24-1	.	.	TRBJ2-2	CATSDPGWNTGELFF	TGTGCCACCAGTGATCCGGGATGGAACACCGGGGAGCTGTTTTTT
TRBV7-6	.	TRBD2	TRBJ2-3	CASSPLGTRETDF	TGTGCCAGCAGCCCTCTCGGGACTAGAGAAACGGATTTT
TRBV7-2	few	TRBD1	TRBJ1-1	CASSFRQGGDTEAFF	TGTGCCAGCAGCTTTCGACAGGGAGGGGACACTGAAGCTTTCTTT
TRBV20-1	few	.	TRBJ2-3	CSARGGAVGTDTQYF	TGCAGTGCTAGAGGGGGAGCGGTGGGCACAGATACGCAGTATTTT
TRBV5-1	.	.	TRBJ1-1	CASRLNTGTEAFF	TGCGCCAGCAGACTGAATACAGGGACTGAAGCTTTCTTT
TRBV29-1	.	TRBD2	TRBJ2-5	CSAVSLAGQTQYF	TGCAGCGCTGTCTCCCTAGCGGGACAGACCCAGTACTTC
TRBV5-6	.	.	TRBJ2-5	CASSLVGLMETQYF	TGTGCCAGCAGCTTGGTCGGGTTAATGGAGACCCAGTACTTC
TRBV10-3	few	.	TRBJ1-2	CAISAGTPNYGYTF	TGTGCCATCAGTGCTGGCACCCCTAACTATGGCTACACCTTC
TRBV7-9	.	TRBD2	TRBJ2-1	CASSFSSGSYNEQFF	TGTGCCAGCAGCTTCTCTAGCGGATCCTACAATGAGCAGTTCTTC
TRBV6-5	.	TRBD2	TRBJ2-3	CASRSRGGFTDTQYF	TGTGCCAGCAGGTCCCGGGGGGGATTCACAGATACGCAGTATTTT
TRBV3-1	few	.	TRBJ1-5	CASSQGWARGTQHF	TGTGCCAGCAGCCAAGGTTGGGCCCGGGGGACCCAGCATTTT
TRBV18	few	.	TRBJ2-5	CASSPFGGQETQYF	TGTGCCAGCTCACCATTTGGGGGACAAGAGACCCAGTACTTC
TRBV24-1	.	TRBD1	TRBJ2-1	CATSDPGTGVDEQFF	TGTGCCACCAGTGATCCCGGGACAGGAGTCGATGAGCAGTTCTTC
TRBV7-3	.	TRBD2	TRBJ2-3	CASSIGLEEGTQYF	TGTGCCAGCAGCATTGGACTAGAGGAGGGTACGCAGTATTTT
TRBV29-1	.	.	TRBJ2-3	CSARLAGSDTQYF	TGCAGCGCTCGCTTAGCTGGGTCAGATACGCAGTATTTT